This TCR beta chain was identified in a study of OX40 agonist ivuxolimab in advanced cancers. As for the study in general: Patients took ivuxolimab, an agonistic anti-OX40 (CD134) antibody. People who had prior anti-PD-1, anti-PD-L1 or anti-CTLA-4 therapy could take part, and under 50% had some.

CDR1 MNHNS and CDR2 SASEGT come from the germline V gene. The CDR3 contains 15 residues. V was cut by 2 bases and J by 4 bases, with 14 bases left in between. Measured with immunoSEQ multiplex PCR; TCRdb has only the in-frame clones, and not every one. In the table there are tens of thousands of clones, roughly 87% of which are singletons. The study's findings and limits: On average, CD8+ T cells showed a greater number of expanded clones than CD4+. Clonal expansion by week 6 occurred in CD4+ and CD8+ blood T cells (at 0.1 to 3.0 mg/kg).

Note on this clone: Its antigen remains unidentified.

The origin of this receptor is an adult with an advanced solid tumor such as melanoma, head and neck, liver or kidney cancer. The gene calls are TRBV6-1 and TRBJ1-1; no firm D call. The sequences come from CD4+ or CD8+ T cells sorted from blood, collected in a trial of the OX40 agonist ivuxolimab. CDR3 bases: TGTGCCAGCAGTGAACTCAGCAGGTCCGGCACTGAAGCTTTCTTT. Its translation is CASSELSRSGTEAFF.